The 24 T cell receptor beta chains in this list originate from one sample, sequenced in a study of T cell responses to AZD1222 COVID-19 vaccine (dated by TCRdb to about 2021). Receptor libraries were prepared by the immunoSEQ multiplex PCR assay. TCRdb took over this immuneACCESS table, retaining in-frame rearrangements with V and J assigned. Such tables are incomplete; in checked studies, under half of the missing clones stem from an unresolved V gene, and the remainder is unexplained. The sample table holds under 150,000 clones, of which about 81% were seen once. The ten top clones hold 4.1% of the sample. According to the study, the label for this sample's time point signals: baseline before first vaccination. The treatment or condition label on this specimen signifies: meningococcal conjugate vaccine given as trial control. The sequences come from peripheral blood, collected on day 0 of MenACWY control vaccination. These receptors were collected from an adult in good health.

V and J are TRBV28 and TRBJ1-2, with 8 bases fitting TRBD1. Germline loops: CDR1 MDHEN, CDR2 SYDVKM. This CDR3 is built from 16 residues. The V gene end was trimmed by 1 base and the J gene end by 6 bases; junction bases not matched to a gene: 10. In DNA, the CDR3 is TGTGCCAGCAGTTTATTTGGGGCAGGGGGCTTTGATGGCTACACCTTC. Its translation: CASSLFGAGGFDGYTF.

This clone was recorded only once. The chain couples TRBV11-3 to TRBJ2-1; D gene uncertain. The V end lost 1 base, the J end lost 8 bases, and 15 bases lay between the germline ends. The CDR3 has 15 amino acids. Germline V gene sequence: CDR1 SGHNT, CDR2 YENEEA. The CDR3 loop is CASSLALGQDHEQFF. CDR3 bases: TGTGCCAGCAGCTTAGCTCTAGGTCAGGACCATGAGCAGTTCTTC.

The CDR3 DNA follows: TGTGCCAGCAGCTTAGGAGGACCGCAGATCAATCAGCCCCAGCATTTT. It is translated as CASSLGGPQINQPQHF. This rearrangement joins TRBV7-2 to TRBJ1-5; no clear D gene. This CDR3 spans 16 amino acids. V lost 1 base to trimming and J lost 3 bases, with 13 bases between them. Germline V gene data show CDR1 as SGHTA and CDR2 as FQGNSA.

Of note for this clone: This may stem from a read error, because a much larger clone lies one nucleotide away. V and J are TRBV6-5 and TRBJ1-1; D gene ambiguous. Trimming pared 4 bases from V and 1 base from J, leaving 7 bases between. CDR1 is MNHEY, CDR2 SVGAGI, per germline. The CDR3 is 13 amino acids. The CDR3 bases are TGTGCCAGCAGTTTGGTGGGGAACACTGAAGCTTTCTTT. Translation: CASSLVGNTEAFF.

This chain uses TRBV19 with TRBJ2-7, with D unclear. The CDR3 extends over 12 amino acids. Germline V CDR1 and CDR2: LNHDA, SQIVND (reference sequence). The V end was cut by 5 bases, the J end by 6 bases, with 11 bases between. CDR3 coding DNA: TGTGCCAGTAGTCTCATGGTTTCCGAGCAGTACGTC. This translates into CASSLMVSEQYV.

This clone was observed a single time. The chain joins TRBV7-9 to TRBJ1-3; a weak D match, TRBD1 (6 bases). With 5 bases removed from V and 2 bases from J, the gap between germline ends came to 16 bases. The CDR3 length is 16 residues. Germline CDR1 is SEHNR and CDR2 is FQNEAQ (reference sequence). CDR3: CASSPLDTGTGNTIYF. The CDR3 coding sequence is TGTGCCAGCAGCCCCTTAGATACAGGGACTGGAAACACCATATATTTT.

This rearrangement joins TRBV18 to TRBJ1-4, with D uncertain. This CDR3 contains 15 residues. V was trimmed by 6 bases and J by 7 bases, leaving 18 bases between them. Germline assignment: CDR1 KGHSH and CDR2 LQKENI. As DNA, the CDR3 is TGTGCCAGCTCTCCGGGGAAGGGATCTATTGAAAAACTGTTTTTT. Its translation: CASSPGKGSIEKLFF.

This clone was detected once. V gene TRBV5-6 combines with J gene TRBJ2-6, with D unclear. CDR1 and CDR2 from the germline V gene are SGHDT and YYEEEE. This CDR3 contains 15 residues. V lost 1 base to trimming and J lost 0 bases, with 5 bases between them. As DNA, the CDR3 is TGTGCCAGCAGCTTGTGGGCCTCTGGGGCCAACGTCCTGACTTTC. Protein product: CASSLWASGANVLTF.

The J gene is TRBJ1-6, the V gene TRBV19; D is ambiguous. V lost 10 bases and J 9 bases, leaving 10 bases between the germline ends. This CDR3 spans 11 amino acids. CDR1 is LNHDA and CDR2 is SQIVND in the germline V gene (reference sequence). The CDR3: CATRRGSPLHF. CDR3 sequence (DNA): TGTGCCACCCGGCGGGGTTCACCCCTCCACTTT.

This rearrangement joins TRBV29-1 to TRBJ2-1; 9 bases are shared with TRBD1. Germline assignment: CDR1 SQVTM and CDR2 ANQGSEA. V lost 0 bases and J lost 8; bases outside the gene matches: 8. This CDR3 is 15 amino acids long. DNA for the CDR3: TGCAGCGTTGAAGACCTAGGACAGGGGACGGATGAGCAGTTCTTC. Translation: CSVEDLGQGTDEQFF.

The chain joins TRBV2 to TRBJ1-1; maybe TRBD1 (6 bases). CDR1 and CDR2 from the germline V gene are SNHLY and FYNNEI. This CDR3 region has 15 residues. Trimming removed 5 bases from V and 1 base from J, with 14 bases in between. CDR3 DNA: TGTGCCAGCAGTTCTCCGGGACACCCGAACACTGAAGCTTTCTTT. Translation: CASSSPGHPNTEAFF.

The CDR3 DNA is TGCGCCAGCAGCGGTTGGGGTAACTATGGCTACACCTTC. Translation: CASSGWGNYGYTF. This chain uses TRBV5-1 with TRBJ1-2, with no clear D. Germline lookup yields CDR1 SGHRS and CDR2 YFSETQ. With 4 bases removed from V and 1 base from J, the gap between germline ends came to 8 bases. The CDR3 has 13 amino acids.

The V gene is TRBV5-1, the J gene TRBJ1-6; no reliable D call. The ends were cut back, 4 bases at V and 7 bases at J, with 15 bases in the middle. CDR1 and CDR2 (germline): SGHRS, YFSETQ. This CDR3 is built from 15 residues. Written as DNA, the CDR3 is TGCGCCAGCAGCGCCACGCTGGGAACCAATTCACCCCTCCACTTT. Translated, it gives CASSATLGTNSPLHF.

CDR3 residues: CASSSEGALVPEKLFF. The DNA for the CDR3 is TGTGCCAGCTCAAGTGAGGGGGCTCTCGTCCCTGAAAAACTGTTTTTT. This chain links TRBV18 with TRBJ1-4, with 7 bases lining up with TRBD1. The CDR3 is 16 amino acids. Unmatched junction bases numbered 13, after V lost 5 bases and J lost 7 bases. Germline CDR1 and CDR2: KGHSH and LQKENI.

V is TRBV7-7 and J is TRBJ2-2, with a tentative D call TRBD1 (6 bases). This CDR3 region has 15 residues. The germline CDR1 and CDR2 sequences are SSHAT and FNYEAQ (reference sequence). The V end was cut by 5 bases, the J end by 0 bases, with 10 bases between. CDR3 coding DNA: TGTGCCAGCAGCAAACAGGGTACGAACACCGGGGAGCTGTTTTTT. Residues: CASSKQGTNTGELFF.

This chain uses TRBV7-2 with TRBJ1-1; D call uncertain. Trimming removed 4 bases at V and 1 base at J, with 4 bases between. Germline lookup yields CDR1 SGHTA and CDR2 FQGNSA. The CDR3 extends over 12 amino acids. The CDR3 region is CASSYRNTEAFF. The CDR3 nucleotides read TGTGCCAGCAGCTATAGGAACACTGAAGCTTTCTTT.

The rearrangement joins TRBV6-1 to TRBJ1-1; 9 nucleotides align to TRBD1. Germline V gene sequence: CDR1 MNHNS, CDR2 SASEGT. Unmatched junction bases numbered 9, after V lost 3 bases and J lost 7 bases. This CDR3 region has 15 residues. The DNA for the CDR3 is TGTGCCAGCAGTGACAGACAGGGGGGTTTACTTGAAGCTTTCTTT. This encodes CASSDRQGGLLEAFF.

The J gene is TRBJ2-7, the V gene TRBV2, with D maybe TRBD1 (6 bases). Germline-derived CDR1 and CDR2 are SNHLY and FYNNEI. The CDR3 loop spans 13 amino acids. Trimming took 8 bases from V and 2 from J, leaving 13 bases between them. In nucleotides, the CDR3 is TGTGCCAGCCGAACTCCAGGGGCCTACGAGCAGTACGTC. Its translation is CASRTPGAYEQYV.

A single count supports this clone. The V and J genes are TRBV28 and TRBJ1-1; no clear D. This CDR3 has 13 residues. Germline CDR1 and CDR2: MDHEN and SYDVKM. Trimming removed 7 bases at V and 0 bases at J, with 9 bases between. The CDR3 DNA reads TGTGCCAGCATGGAAAGATTGAACACTGAAGCTTTCTTT. Translating gives CASMERLNTEAFF.

This clone showed up just once. The J gene is TRBJ1-5, the V gene TRBV10-3; D is perhaps TRBD1 (5 bases). There are 15 residues in the CDR3. CDR1 ENHRY and CDR2 SYGVKD come from the germline V gene. V was shortened by 0 bases and J by 11 bases, with 17 bases between the two germline ends. The CDR3 coding sequence is TGTGCCATCAGTGAGTCGTCTGGGGACCCCAAAGCCCAGCATTTT. It codes for CAISESSGDPKAQHF.

The chain employs TRBV20-1 and TRBJ1-6, with D hard to call. This CDR3 has 13 amino acids. Germline V CDR1 and CDR2: DFQATT, SNEGSKA (reference sequence). The germline V and J ends were trimmed by 3 bases and 4 bases, with 7 bases remaining between them. The CDR3 bases are TGCAGTGCTAGTCACTCTTATAATTCACCCCTCCACTTT. Protein product: CSASHSYNSPLHF.

The J gene is TRBJ1-5, the V gene TRBV6-1; possibly TRBD1 for D (6 bases). CDR1 and CDR2 (germline): MNHNS, SASEGT. The CDR3 extends over 14 amino acids. The ends were cut back, 2 bases at V and 7 bases at J, with 12 bases in the middle. CDR3 sequence: CASSESGGGQPQHF. CDR3 in DNA: TGTGCCAGCAGTGAATCGGGGGGCGGGCAGCCCCAGCATTTT.

This chain connects TRBV7-8 to TRBJ1-6; D is uncertain. Germline V gene sequence: CDR1 SGHVS, CDR2 FQNEAQ. Trimming cost V 5 bases and J 10 bases, with 9 bases left between them. The CDR3 runs 12 residues. CDR3 coding DNA: TGTGCCAGCAGCCTGGAGGTGTCACCCCTCCACTTT. This translates into CASSLEVSPLHF.

The chain has TRBV11-2 and TRBJ2-7; TRBD2 might be the D (6 bases). CDR1 and CDR2 from the germline V gene are SGHAT and FQNNGV. The CDR3 runs 17 residues. V gave up 3 bases and J gave up 10 bases, with 28 bases separating them. CDR3 coding DNA: TGTGCCAGCAGCTTCCGGGACGGAAATCCCCTAGTCGGGAGTCAGTACTTC. Protein product: CASSFRDGNPLVGSQYF.